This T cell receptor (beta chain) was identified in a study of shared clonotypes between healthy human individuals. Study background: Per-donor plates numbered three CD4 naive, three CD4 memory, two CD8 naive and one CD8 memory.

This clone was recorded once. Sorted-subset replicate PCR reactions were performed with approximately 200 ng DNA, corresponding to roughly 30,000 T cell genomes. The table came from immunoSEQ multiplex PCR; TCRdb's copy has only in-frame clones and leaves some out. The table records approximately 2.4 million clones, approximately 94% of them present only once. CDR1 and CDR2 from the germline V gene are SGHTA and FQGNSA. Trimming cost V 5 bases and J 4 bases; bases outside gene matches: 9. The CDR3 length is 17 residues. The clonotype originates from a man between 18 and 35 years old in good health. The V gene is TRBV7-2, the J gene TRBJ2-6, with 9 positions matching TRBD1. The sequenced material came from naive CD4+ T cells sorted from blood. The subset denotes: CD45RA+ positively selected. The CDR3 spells CASSLRGTGHGANVLTF. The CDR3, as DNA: TGTGCCAGCAGCCTCCGCGGGACAGGGCACGGGGCCAACGTCCTGACTTTC.